These 22 T cell receptor beta chains were all obtained from the same sample, sequenced in a study of T cells after yellow fever vaccination. TCRdb reprocessed the 5' RACE reads via MiXCR and lists one record per CDR3 protein. The table has around 590,000 distinct CDR3 sequences, roughly 12% seen once; the top ten hold 15%. This specimen consisted of PBMCs, obtained on the day of the yellow fever booster vaccination. The receptors were gathered from a man younger than 45 who received the YFV17D yellow fever vaccine.

V and J are TRBV5-4 and TRBJ2-7; tentative D call: TRBD2 (5 bases). Germline V gene lookup returns CDR1 SGHNT and CDR2 YYREEE (reference sequence). The CDR3 extends over 12 amino acids. V was shortened by 4 bases and J by 3 bases, with 8 bases between the two germline ends. DNA of the CDR3: TGTGCCAGCAGCATGGGAGACTACGAGCAGTACTTC. Its protein product is CASSMGDYEQYF.

This clonotype was counted at least ten times. The V and J genes are TRBV27 and TRBJ1-1; D is possibly TRBD1 (6 bases). Germline lookup yields CDR1 MNHEY and CDR2 SMNVEV (reference sequence). The ends were cut back, 2 bases at V and 5 bases at J, with 12 bases in the middle. The CDR3 is made up of 14 amino acids. DNA of the CDR3: TGTGCCAGCAGTTTACGGGGGGCGATGACTGAAGCTTTCTTT. Translating it yields CASSLRGAMTEAFF.

This clonotype was observed a few times. The chain recombines TRBV20-1 with TRBJ2-3, with 16 bases fitting TRBD2. The CDR3 has 18 amino acids. With V trimmed by 4 bases and J by 5 bases, 12 bases remained unmatched. Germline V gives CDR1 DFQATT, CDR2 SNEGSKA (reference sequence). CDR3 protein: CSAKSSGTSGRALDTQYF. Here the CDR3 DNA reads TGCAGTGCTAAAAGCTCCGGGACTAGCGGGAGGGCCCTAGATACGCAGTATTTT.

V usage is TRBV9 and J usage is TRBJ2-5; D gene ambiguous. The CDR3 has 13 amino acids. Germline V gene data show CDR1 as SGDLS and CDR2 as YYNGEE. Trimming removed 0 bases at V and 5 bases at J, with 8 bases between. CDR3 in amino acids: CASSVALLETQYF. CDR3 nucleotides: TGTGCCAGCAGCGTAGCCCTGCTCGAGACCCAGTACTTC.

This clonotype was detected a few times. V and J are TRBV28 and TRBJ2-5; 8 bases agree with TRBD2. The germline gives CDR1 MDHEN, CDR2 SYDVKM. This CDR3 has 13 amino acids. This chain's CDR3 is CGTTRGGQETQYF. The CDR3 bases are TGTGGGACCACTCGGGGGGGTCAAGAGACCCAGTACTTC.

This clonotype was seen a handful of times. The rearrangement links TRBV12-3 or TRBV12-4 to TRBJ2-3; TRBD2 matches 15 bases. The CDR3 has 16 amino acids. J was trimmed by 5 bases and V by 0 bases; bases with no gene match: 0. Written as DNA, the CDR3 is TGTGCCAGCAGTTTAGCGGGACTAGCGGGAGGAGATACGCAGTATTTT. Translated: CASSLAGLAGGDTQYF.

This chain connects TRBV7-2 to TRBJ2-7, with TRBD2 matching over 11 bases. CDR3 length: 15 residues. V dropped 0 bases and J dropped 5; count of bases not matched to a gene: 3. CDR1 SGHTA and CDR2 FQGNSA come from the germline V gene. The CDR3 DNA is TGTGCCAGCAGCTTAGCGCTAGCGGGAGGTCACGAGCAGTACTTC. Translation gives CASSLALAGGHEQYF. Based on the CDR3 plus reference TRBV7-2 and TRBJ2-7, the full variable domain is GAGVSQSPSNKVTEKGKDVELRCDPISGHTALYWYRQSLGQGLEFLIYFQGNSAPDKSGLPSDRFSAERTGGSVSTLTIQRTQQEDSAVYLCASSLALAGGHEQYFGPGTRLTVT.

This clonotype occurred many times. The chain joins TRBV7-6 to TRBJ2-7; D is undetermined. The CDR3 loop spans 15 amino acids. Trimming left V 1 base short and J 6 bases short, with 16 bases between. CDR1 SGHVS and CDR2 FNYEAQ come from the germline V gene. CDR3 amino acids: CASSLESSRSTEQYF. The CDR3 DNA sequence: TGTGCCAGCAGCTTAGAATCCAGCCGCTCAACCGAGCAGTACTTC.

This chain uses TRBV27 with TRBJ2-7, with a weak D call TRBD2 (6 bases). CDR3 length: 14 residues. The germline V gene has CDR1 MNHEY and CDR2 SMNVEV (reference sequence). V shed 2 bases and J shed 6 bases, with 14 bases lying between them. The CDR3 here is CASSLGLALGEQYF. The CDR3 DNA reads TGTGCCAGCAGTTTAGGGCTAGCGCTAGGCGAGCAGTACTTC.

This clonotype was detected only a few times. The chain is built from TRBV3-1 and TRBJ2-2; D uncertain. Trimming removed 0 bases from V and 6 bases from J, with 5 bases in between. The CDR3 extends over 13 amino acids. Germline CDR1 is LGHDT and CDR2 is YNNKEL (reference sequence). CDR3 residues: CASSQDWSGELFF. The DNA of the CDR3 is TGTGCCAGCAGCCAAGATTGGTCCGGGGAGCTGTTTTTT.

This clonotype came up a few times. The rearrangement joins TRBV7-2 to TRBJ2-7, with D perhaps TRBD2 (5 bases). V was clipped by 5 bases and J by 3 bases, with 14 bases between them. The CDR3 totals 14 residues. CDR1 is SGHTA, CDR2 FQGNSA, per germline. For the CDR3, the DNA is TGTGCCAGCAGCATTGCCAGCGGATACTACGAGCAGTACTTC. Its protein is CASSIASGYYEQYF. Full variable domain (remainder filled in from reference TRBV7-2 and TRBJ2-7): GAGVSQSPSNKVTEKGKDVELRCDPISGHTALYWYRQSLGQGLEFLIYFQGNSAPDKSGLPSDRFSAERTGGSVSTLTIQRTQQEDSAVYLCASSIASGYYEQYFGPGTRLTVT.

V usage is TRBV18 and J usage is TRBJ2-1; D remains ambiguous. CDR1 is KGHSH and CDR2 is LQKENI in the germline V gene. The CDR3 is made up of 14 amino acids. Trimming pared 3 bases from V and 7 bases from J, leaving 13 bases between. This CDR3 reads CASSPTATGNEQFF. As DNA, the CDR3 is TGTGCCAGCTCACCCACAGCCACTGGGAATGAGCAGTTCTTC.

V gene TRBV28 combines with J gene TRBJ2-1; 7 nucleotides line up with TRBD1. The V and J ends lost 11 bases and 9 bases, in that order; junction bases with no gene match: 13. CDR1 is MDHEN, CDR2 SYDVKM, per germline. This CDR3 comprises 13 residues. The CDR3 loop reads CAVGQQKNGEQFF. CDR3 nucleotides: TGTGCCGTGGGACAGCAAAAAAACGGTGAGCAGTTCTTC.

J is TRBJ2-7 and V is TRBV30; TRBD2 might be the D (5 bases). Trimming took off 8 bases at V and 6 bases at J, with 23 bases between the two ends. This CDR3 region has 14 residues. Per the germline V gene, CDR1 is GTSNPN and CDR2 is SVGIG (reference sequence). The CDR3 sequence: CATHSGLQGSEQYF. CDR3 DNA: TGTGCCACTCATTCGGGCCTCCAAGGGAGCGAGCAGTACTTC.

This clonotype has a handful of counts. The CDR3 sequence is CASRGAQNYGYTF. CDR3 nucleotide sequence: TGTGCCAGCCGGGGGGCCCAGAACTATGGCTACACCTTC. The chain recombines TRBV12-3 or TRBV12-4 with TRBJ1-2; D is perhaps TRBD1 (6 bases). The CDR3 is 13 amino acids. Deletions cut 8 bases from V and 2 bases from J, with 12 bases between.

This clonotype was observed a handful of times. The CDR3 here is CATYCNRGSPLHF. Written as DNA, the CDR3 is TGTGCCACTTATTGCAACAGGGGTTCACCCCTCCACTTT. This chain connects TRBV7-3 to TRBJ1-6; 7 bases align to TRBD1. The V gene end was trimmed by 10 bases and the J gene end by 9 bases; junction bases not matched to a gene: 9. The CDR3 covers 13 residues. Germline V gene sequence: CDR1 SGHTA, CDR2 FQGTGA. Full variable domain (missing parts from reference TRBV7-3 and TRBJ1-6): GAGVSQTPSNKVTEKGKYVELRCDPISGHTALYWYRQSLGQGPEFLIYFQGTGAADDSGLPNDRFFAVRPEGSVSTLKIQRTERGDSAVYLCATYCNRGSPLHFGNGTRLTVT.

In its sample, this clonotype was seen a few times. V gene TRBV5-6 combines with J gene TRBJ2-1; no clear D gene. V lost 0 bases, J lost 7 bases, and 8 bases lay in between. Germline V gene sequence: CDR1 SGHDT, CDR2 YYEEEE. This CDR3 is 13 amino acids long. The CDR3 coding sequence is TGTGCCAGCAGCTTGGAGGTCGGAAATGAGCAGTTCTTC. It translates to CASSLEVGNEQFF.

This clonotype was observed a few times. The chain uses TRBV20-1 and TRBJ2-7, with D tentatively TRBD1 or TRBD2 (5 bases each). The CDR3 sequence is 13 residues long. Per germline, CDR1 DFQATT and CDR2 SNEGSKA (reference sequence). Trimming removed 1 base from V and 5 bases from J, with 12 bases in between. Here the CDR3 reads CSARGLGEHEQYF. CDR3 nucleotide sequence: TGCAGTGCTAGAGGTCTGGGGGAGCACGAGCAGTACTTC.

The chain combines TRBV20-1 with TRBJ2-5, with D perhaps matching TRBD2 (5 bases). Trimming cost V 5 bases and J 7 bases, with 11 bases left between them. The CDR3 totals 11 residues. Germline CDR1 DFQATT, CDR2 SNEGSKA (reference sequence). The CDR3 protein is CSAPRLWTQYF. CDR3 bases: TGCAGTGCTCCAAGACTATGGACCCAGTACTTC.

The chain recombines TRBV5-6 with TRBJ2-5, with D tentatively TRBD1 or TRBD2 (5 bases each). Germline V gives CDR1 SGHDT, CDR2 YYEEEE. CDR3 length: 15 amino acids. V was pared by 2 bases and J by 4 bases, with 15 bases between. The CDR3 region has the DNA TGTGCCAGCAGCTTCCGGGACGGCGACGCAGAGACCCAGTACTTC. Translating gives CASSFRDGDAETQYF.

In its sample, this clonotype was seen a few times. This chain uses TRBV9 with TRBJ1-6; D is perhaps TRBD1 (5 bases). V lost 2 bases and J 5 bases, leaving 14 bases between the germline ends. Looked up from germline, CDR1 is SGDLS and CDR2 is YYNGEE. The CDR3 is 16 residues long. The CDR3 loop reads CASSVTPGPHNSPLHF. CDR3 DNA: TGTGCCAGCAGCGTCACTCCGGGACCGCATAATTCACCCCTCCACTTT.

The CDR3 here is CASTSSGRTQYNEQFF. In DNA form, the CDR3 reads TGTGCCAGCACCTCCTCGGGGCGGACCCAATACAATGAGCAGTTCTTC. The rearrangement links TRBV7-6 to TRBJ2-1; D possibly uses TRBD1 or TRBD2 (5 bases each). The CDR3 runs to 16 residues. V was shortened by 7 bases and J by 4 bases, with 20 bases between the two germline ends. The germline V gene has CDR1 SGHVS and CDR2 FNYEAQ. Together with reference TRBV7-6 and TRBJ2-1, the CDR3 gives the full variable domain: GAGVSQSPRYKVTKRGQDVALRCDPISGHVSLYWYRQALGQGPEFLTYFNYEAQQDKSGLPNDRFSAERPEGSISTLTIQRTEQRDSAMYRCASTSSGRTQYNEQFFGPGTRLTVL.